Below, 19 T cell receptor beta chains from the same sample are listed, as sequenced in a study of cytomegalovirus exposure and HLA in healthy donors. The PCR employed 60 Vbeta primers together with 13 Jbeta primers. Sequencing used immunoSEQ multiplex PCR; TCRdb keeps in-frame clones, though not all of them. This table has about 200,000 clones, about 78% appearing once. Sequencing was carried out using PBMCs. These TCRs come from a male donor in good health and CMV-seronegative.

The chain couples TRBV23-1 to TRBJ2-7, with D tentatively TRBD1 (6 bases). TRBV23-1 is an ORF, and what it does is uncertain. V lost 1 base to trimming and J lost 2 bases, with 24 bases between them. The CDR3 extends over 19 amino acids. The CDR3 coding sequence is TGCGCCAGCAGTCAATTCCGGGATGAGGGACACCCGAGTACCTACGAGCAGTACTTC. Protein sequence: CASSQFRDEGHPSTYEQYF.

This clone was detected only once. V usage is TRBV19 and J usage is TRBJ1-2; D not certain. The CDR3 has 15 residues. V lost 7 bases and J 4 bases, leaving 19 bases between the germline ends. The germline gives CDR1 LNHDA, CDR2 SQIVND (reference sequence). CDR3 bases: TGTGCCAGTAAGATGGCTGGGCCGGCCGGCTATGGCTACACCTTC. Amino acid sequence: CASKMAGPAGYGYTF.

The chain couples TRBV5-4 to TRBJ2-3, with D possibly matching TRBD1 (6 bases). V was cut by 2 bases and J by 4 bases, with 14 bases left in between. The CDR3 spans 15 residues. Germline CDR1 and CDR2: SGHNT and YYREEE (reference sequence). The CDR3 nucleotides read TGTGCCAGCAGCTTAGGGGGAAGTATCGCAGATACGCAGTATTTT. Protein sequence: CASSLGGSIADTQYF. The full variable domain, completed using reference TRBV5-4 and TRBJ2-3, is ETGVTQSPTHLIKTRGQQVTLRCSSQSGHNTVSWYQQALGQGPQFIFQYYREEENGRGNFPPRFSGLQFPNYSSELNVNALELDDSALYLCASSLGGSIADTQYFGPGTRLTVL.

The V call is TRBV27, the J call TRBJ1-2, with D uncertain. V shed 5 bases and J shed 2 bases, with 6 bases lying between them. Germline V gene sequence: CDR1 MNHEY, CDR2 SMNVEV (reference sequence). This CDR3 region has 12 residues. The CDR3 sequence: CASSPGNYGYTF. Written as DNA, the CDR3 is TGTGCCAGCAGTCCCGGGAACTATGGCTACACCTTC.

The chain carries TRBV6-5 and TRBJ2-2, with 10 bases aligning to TRBD1. Germline V gene sequence: CDR1 MNHEY, CDR2 SVGAGI. The junction had 7 bases not matched to a gene; V was cut back by 6 bases and J by 6 bases. The CDR3 has 15 amino acids. DNA for the CDR3: TGTGCCAGCAGAACCGGGACAGGGGCCCCCGGGGAGCTGTTTTTT. It yields the protein CASRTGTGAPGELFF.

The chain recombines TRBV11-2 with TRBJ2-3; D gene unclear. Germline CDR1 SGHAT, CDR2 FQNNGV. With 0 bases removed from V and 0 bases from J, the gap between germline ends came to 4 bases. CDR3 length: 14 residues. DNA of the CDR3: TGTGCCAGCAGCTTAGATCCTAGCACAGATACGCAGTATTTT. Residues: CASSLDPSTDTQYF.

This clone has only a few counts. This chain links TRBV4-1 with TRBJ2-5; a possible D gene is TRBD2 (6 bases). The V and J ends lost 0 bases and 7 bases respectively, with 15 bases between them. CDR3 length: 15 amino acids. Germline loops: CDR1 MGHRA, CDR2 YSYEKL. The CDR3 nucleotides read TGCGCCAGCAGCCAAGAGAAGGCGTGGGGAGGGACCCAGTACTTC. Translation: CASSQEKAWGGTQYF.

This CDR3 reads CASSAQGQGNTIYF. The DNA of the CDR3 is TGTGCCAGCAGCGCCCAGGGACAGGGAAACACCATATATTTT. This chain joins TRBV9 and TRBJ1-3; 7 positions agree with TRBD1. V dropped 3 bases and J dropped 4; count of bases not matched to a gene: 4. Germline V gene sequence: CDR1 SGDLS, CDR2 YYNGEE. The CDR3 sequence is 14 residues long.

The chain couples TRBV29-1 to TRBJ2-1; D call uncertain. V lost 3 bases and J lost 0, with 9 bases in between. The CDR3 is made up of 14 amino acids. Looked up from germline, CDR1 is SQVTM and CDR2 is ANQGSEA. CDR3: CSVESRSSYNEQFF. CDR3 DNA sequence: TGCAGCGTTGAGTCTCGGAGCTCCTACAATGAGCAGTTCTTC.

Points on this clone: One end of the junction varies from germline; a read error may be responsible. This same CDR3 is encoded by further DNA sequences in the sample. This chain connects TRBV5-4 to TRBJ2-3; 9 positions match TRBD2. This CDR3 is 13 amino acids long. Germline values: CDR1 SGHNT, CDR2 YYREEE (reference sequence). CDR3 protein: CASLREGTDTQYF. The DNA for the CDR3 is TGTGCCAGCCTGCGGGAGGGCACGGATACGCAGTATTTT.

J is TRBJ2-1 and V is TRBV5-1; TRBD2 matches 10 bases. Germline V CDR1 and CDR2: SGHRS, YFSETQ. Trimming took 2 bases from V and 3 from J; bases not matched to a gene: 5. The CDR3 contains 16 residues. DNA for the CDR3: TGCGCCAGCAGCTTACCGTTAGCGGGAGGCTACAATGAGCAGTTCTTC. Its protein is CASSLPLAGGYNEQFF.

The genes are TRBV28 and TRBJ1-2, with a possible D match to TRBD1 (5 bases). Germline V gene lookup returns CDR1 MDHEN and CDR2 SYDVKM. CDR3 length equals 15 residues. The ends were cut back, 5 bases at V and 0 bases at J, with 13 bases in the middle. The CDR3 loop is CASSTPSRANYGYTF. CDR3 sequence (DNA): TGTGCCAGCAGTACCCCTTCCAGGGCTAACTATGGCTACACCTTC.

V usage is TRBV14 and J usage is TRBJ2-7, with D possibly being TRBD1 (5 bases). Germline assignment: CDR1 SGHDN and CDR2 FVKESK. This CDR3 is built from 13 residues. Trimming took off 3 bases at V and 6 bases at J, with 12 bases between the two ends. As DNA, the CDR3 is TGTGCCAGCAGCCAGGGGCTAGTATTCGAGCAGTACTTC. Protein: CASSQGLVFEQYF.

The rearrangement uses TRBV9 and TRBJ2-5, with D possibly being TRBD1 (7 bases). This CDR3 comprises 13 residues. Trimming cost V 7 bases and J 5 bases, with 15 bases left between them. Germline values: CDR1 SGDLS, CDR2 YYNGEE. CDR3 region: CASAEGATETQYF. The CDR3 DNA reads as TGTGCCAGCGCGGAGGGGGCGACGGAGACCCAGTACTTC.

The genes are TRBV5-1 and TRBJ2-2; perhaps TRBD2 as D (5 bases). The V gene lost 0 bases and the J gene lost 3 bases, with 15 bases spanning the gap. This CDR3 is built from 17 residues. CDR1 and CDR2 from the germline V gene are SGHRS and YFSETQ. The CDR3 here is CASSLVPSRRDTGELFF. The CDR3 nucleotides are TGCGCCAGCAGCTTGGTACCTAGCCGACGGGACACCGGGGAGCTGTTTTTT.

The J gene is TRBJ1-3, the V gene TRBV5-1; D is ambiguous. The CDR3 is 14 amino acids. Germline CDR1 reads SGHRS; CDR2 reads YFSETQ. V shed 0 bases and J shed 2 bases, with 6 bases lying between them. The CDR3 nucleotides are TGCGCCAGCAGCTTGGAACCGGCTGGAAACACCATATATTTT. It codes for CASSLEPAGNTIYF.

V gene TRBV11-2 combines with J gene TRBJ2-7; D is unclear. This CDR3 region has 11 residues. The V end was cut by 5 bases, the J end by 4 bases, with 6 bases between. Germline assignment: CDR1 SGHAT and CDR2 FQNNGV. Here the CDR3 reads CASSLRYEQYF. The CDR3 DNA reads TGTGCCAGCAGCCTGAGGTACGAGCAGTACTTC.

The rearrangement joins TRBV5-1 to TRBJ1-1; possibly TRBD1 for D (5 bases). CDR1 is SGHRS, CDR2 YFSETQ, per germline. Trimming shortened V by 0 bases and J by 7 bases, and 13 bases separated the two germline ends. The CDR3 length is 14 residues. DNA for the CDR3: TGCGCCAGCAGCTTGGCCCTCGGGCAGGGTGAAGCTTTCTTT. Its protein product is CASSLALGQGEAFF.

The chain combines TRBV6-1 with TRBJ2-5; 8 nucleotides match TRBD1. Trimming cost V 7 bases and J 12 bases; bases outside gene matches: 7. This CDR3 is built from 11 residues. Germline V CDR1 and CDR2: MNHNS, SASEGT. CDR3 residues: CASTQGAREYF. The CDR3 DNA reads as TGTGCCAGCACCCAGGGGGCCCGCGAGTACTTC.